The clone carrying this T cell receptor (beta chain) was observed many times. The data were obtained in a study of T cells in Graves' hyperthyroidism and ophthalmopathy. Amplification yielded TCR beta CDR3 regions, with RNA transcripts as the source. TCR CDR3 underwent first-round RT-PCR with the HTBI primer set. Each CDR3 protein is one row after TCRdb ran MiXCR on the multiplex PCR reads. The repertoire includes fewer than 500,000 distinct CDR3 sequences, 14% to 15% of them detected once, and about 13% sits in the top ten. The CDR3 is 15 amino acids. With 2 bases removed from V and 2 bases from J, the gap between germline ends came to 16 bases. The germline V gene encodes CDR1 GTSNPN and CDR2 SVGIG (reference sequence).

The gene calls are TRBV30 and TRBJ2-7; a weak D match, TRBD2 (5 bases). Sequences were obtained from blood. This TCR derives from a man younger than 30 with Graves' ophthalmopathy. The CDR3 coding sequence is TGTGCCTGGAGTCCCCCTCTGGTGAGGGCCTACGAGCAGTACTTC. Encoded protein: CAWSPPLVRAYEQYF.